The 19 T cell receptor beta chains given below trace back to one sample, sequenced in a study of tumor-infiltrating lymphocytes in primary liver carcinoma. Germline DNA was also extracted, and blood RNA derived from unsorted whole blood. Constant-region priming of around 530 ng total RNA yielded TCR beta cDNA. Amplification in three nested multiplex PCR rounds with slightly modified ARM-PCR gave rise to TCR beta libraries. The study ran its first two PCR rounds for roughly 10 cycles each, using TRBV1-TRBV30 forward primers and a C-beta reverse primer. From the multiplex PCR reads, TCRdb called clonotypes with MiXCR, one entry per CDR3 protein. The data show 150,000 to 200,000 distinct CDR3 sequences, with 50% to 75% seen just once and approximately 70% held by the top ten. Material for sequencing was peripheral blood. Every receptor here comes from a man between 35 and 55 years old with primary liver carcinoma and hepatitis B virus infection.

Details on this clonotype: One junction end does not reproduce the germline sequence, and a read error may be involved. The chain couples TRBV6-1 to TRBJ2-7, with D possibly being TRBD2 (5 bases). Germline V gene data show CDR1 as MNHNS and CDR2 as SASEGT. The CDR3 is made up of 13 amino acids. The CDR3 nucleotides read TGTGCCAGCAGTGAACTAGCCTCCTACGAGCAGCACTTC. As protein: CASSELASYEQHF.

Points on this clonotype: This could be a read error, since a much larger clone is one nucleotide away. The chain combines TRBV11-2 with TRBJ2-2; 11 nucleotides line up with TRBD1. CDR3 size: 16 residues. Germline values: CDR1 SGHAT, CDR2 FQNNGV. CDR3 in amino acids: CTSSLGQGAQAGELFF. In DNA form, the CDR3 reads TGTACCAGCAGCCTCGGACAGGGGGCGCAGGCCGGGGAGCTGTTTTTT.

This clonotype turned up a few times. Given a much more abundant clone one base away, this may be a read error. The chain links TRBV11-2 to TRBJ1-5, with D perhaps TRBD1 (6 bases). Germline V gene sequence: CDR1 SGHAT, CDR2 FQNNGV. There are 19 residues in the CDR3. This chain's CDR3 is CANSLWRPGVKSSNQPQHF. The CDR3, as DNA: TGTGCCAACAGCTTATGGCGGCCAGGGGTTAAATCAAGCAATCAGCCCCAGCATTTT. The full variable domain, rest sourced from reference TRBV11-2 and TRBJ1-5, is EAGVAQSPRYKIIEKRQSVAFWCNPISGHATLYWYQQILGQGPKLLIQFQNNGVVDDSQLPKDRFSAERLKGVDSTLKIQPAKLEDSAVYLCANSLWRPGVKSSNQPQHFGDGTRLSIL.

CDR3 sequence reads: CASSLVSGTSGAYEQYF. The CDR3 DNA reads as TGTGCCAGCAGCTTAGTATCCGGGACTAGCGGGGCCTACGAGCAGTACTTC. The rearrangement joins TRBV7-6 to TRBJ2-7; 13 bases fit TRBD2. The junction had 5 bases not matched to a gene; V was cut back by 1 base and J by 2 bases. Germline V gene lookup returns CDR1 SGHVS and CDR2 FNYEAQ. The CDR3 totals 17 residues. The full variable domain, completed using reference TRBV7-6 and TRBJ2-7, is GAGVSQSPRYKVTKRGQDVALRCDPISGHVSLYWYRQALGQGPEFLTYFNYEAQQDKSGLPNDRFSAERPEGSISTLTIQRTEQRDSAMYRCASSLVSGTSGAYEQYFGPGTRLTVT.

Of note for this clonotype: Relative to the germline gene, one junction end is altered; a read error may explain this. CDR3 amino acids: CACSSEGAEETQYF. DNA of the CDR3: TGTGCCTGCAGCTCAGAGGGGGCGGAAGAGACCCAGTACTTC. The chain couples TRBV5-6 to TRBJ2-5; TRBD1 aligns across 7 bases. This CDR3 is 14 amino acids long. Germline V gene lookup returns CDR1 SGHDT and CDR2 YYEEEE.

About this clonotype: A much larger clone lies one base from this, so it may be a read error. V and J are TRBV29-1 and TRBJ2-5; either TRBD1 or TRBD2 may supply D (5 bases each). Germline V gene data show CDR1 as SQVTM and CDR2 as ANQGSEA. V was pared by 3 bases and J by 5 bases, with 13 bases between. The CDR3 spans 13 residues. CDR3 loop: CSVDLKGEETQYF. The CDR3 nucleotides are TGCAGCGTTGATCTCAAAGGGGAGGAGACCCAGTACTTC.

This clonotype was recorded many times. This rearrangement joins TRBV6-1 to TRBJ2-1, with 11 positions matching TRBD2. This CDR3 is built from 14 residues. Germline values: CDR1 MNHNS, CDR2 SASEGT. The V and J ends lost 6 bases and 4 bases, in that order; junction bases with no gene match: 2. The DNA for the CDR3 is TGTGCCAGCAGCGGGACTAGCGGATACAATGAGCAGTTCTTC. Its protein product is CASSGTSGYNEQFF.

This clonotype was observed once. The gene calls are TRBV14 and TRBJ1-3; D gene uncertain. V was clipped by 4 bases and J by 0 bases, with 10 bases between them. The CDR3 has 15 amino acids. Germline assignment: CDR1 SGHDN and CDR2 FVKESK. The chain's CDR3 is CASSPRLSSGNTIYF. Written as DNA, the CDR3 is TGTGCCAGCAGCCCGAGACTCAGCTCTGGAAACACCATATATTTT.

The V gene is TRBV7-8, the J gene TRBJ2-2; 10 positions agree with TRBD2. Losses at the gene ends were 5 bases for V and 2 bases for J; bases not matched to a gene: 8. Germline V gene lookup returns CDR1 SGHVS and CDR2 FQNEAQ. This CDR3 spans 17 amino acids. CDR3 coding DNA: TGTGCCAGCAGCGTTTCTAGCGGGAGTACCAACACCGGGGAGCTGTTTTTT. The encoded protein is CASSVSSGSTNTGELFF.

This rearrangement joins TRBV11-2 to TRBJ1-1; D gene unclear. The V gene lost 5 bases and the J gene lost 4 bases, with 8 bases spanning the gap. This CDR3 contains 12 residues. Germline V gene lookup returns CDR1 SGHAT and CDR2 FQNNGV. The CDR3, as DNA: TGTGCCAGCAGCCAGCGCAGCACTGAAGCTTTCTTT. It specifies CASSQRSTEAFF. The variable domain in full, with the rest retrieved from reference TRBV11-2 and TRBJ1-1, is EAGVAQSPRYKIIEKRQSVAFWCNPISGHATLYWYQQILGQGPKLLIQFQNNGVVDDSQLPKDRFSAERLKGVDSTLKIQPAKLEDSAVYLCASSQRSTEAFFGQGTRLTVV.

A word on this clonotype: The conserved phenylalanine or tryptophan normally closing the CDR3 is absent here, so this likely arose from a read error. In DNA form, the CDR3 reads TGTGCCAGCAGCGTAGCGGGACAGGGGTACCCCTACGAGCAGTACTCC. As protein: CASSVAGQGYPYEQYS. V is TRBV9 and J is TRBJ2-7, with 10 bases that match TRBD1. CDR1 is SGDLS and CDR2 is YYNGEE in the germline V gene. The CDR3 sequence is 16 residues long. J was trimmed by 2 bases and V by 0 bases; bases with no gene match: 5.

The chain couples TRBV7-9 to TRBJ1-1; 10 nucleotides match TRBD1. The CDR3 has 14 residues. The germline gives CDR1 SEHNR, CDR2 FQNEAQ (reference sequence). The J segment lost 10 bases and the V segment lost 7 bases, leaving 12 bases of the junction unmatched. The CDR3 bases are TGTGCCAGCAACTCCTCTTACGGGGACAGGGGAGCTTTCTTT. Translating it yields CASNSSYGDRGAFF.

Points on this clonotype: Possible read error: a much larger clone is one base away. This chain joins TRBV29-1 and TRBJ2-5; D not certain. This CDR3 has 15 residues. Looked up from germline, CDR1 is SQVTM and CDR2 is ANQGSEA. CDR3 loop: CSAEDMGYDQETQYF. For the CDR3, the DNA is TGCAGCGCTGAAGATATGGGCTACGACCAAGAGACCCAGTACTTC.

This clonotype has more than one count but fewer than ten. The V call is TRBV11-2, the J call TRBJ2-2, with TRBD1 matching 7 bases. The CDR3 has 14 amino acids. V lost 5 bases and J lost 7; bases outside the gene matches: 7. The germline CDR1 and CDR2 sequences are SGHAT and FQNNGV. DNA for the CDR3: TGTGCCAGCAGCCAACAGGGGACCGTCGGGGAGCTGTTTTTT. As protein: CASSQQGTVGELFF.

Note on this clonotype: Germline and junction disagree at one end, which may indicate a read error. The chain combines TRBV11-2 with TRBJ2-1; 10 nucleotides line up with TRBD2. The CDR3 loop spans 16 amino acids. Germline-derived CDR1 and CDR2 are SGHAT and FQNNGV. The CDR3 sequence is CACSLSELAGRYEQFF. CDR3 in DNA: TGTGCCTGCAGCTTATCGGAACTAGCGGGACGATATGAGCAGTTCTTC.

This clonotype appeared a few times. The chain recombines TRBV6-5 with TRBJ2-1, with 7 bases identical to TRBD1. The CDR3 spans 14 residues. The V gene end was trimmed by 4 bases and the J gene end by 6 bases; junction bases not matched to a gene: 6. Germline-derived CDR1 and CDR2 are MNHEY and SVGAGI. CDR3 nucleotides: TGTGCCAGCAGTTCATACAGGGGTTCCAATGAGCAGTTCTTC. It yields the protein CASSSYRGSNEQFF.

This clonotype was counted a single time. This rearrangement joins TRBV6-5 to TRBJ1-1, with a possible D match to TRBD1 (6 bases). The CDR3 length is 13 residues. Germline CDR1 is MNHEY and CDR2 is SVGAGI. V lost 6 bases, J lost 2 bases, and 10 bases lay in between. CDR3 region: CASRRTVNTEAFF. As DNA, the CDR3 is TGTGCCAGCAGGCGGACAGTAAACACTGAAGCTTTCTTT.

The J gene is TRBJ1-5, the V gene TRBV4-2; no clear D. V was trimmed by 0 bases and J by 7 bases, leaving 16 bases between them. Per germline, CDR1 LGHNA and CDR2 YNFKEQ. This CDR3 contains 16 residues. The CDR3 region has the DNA TGTGCCAGCAGCCAAGATCAAGGATCCCAGACCCAGCCCCAGCATTTT. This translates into CASSQDQGSQTQPQHF.

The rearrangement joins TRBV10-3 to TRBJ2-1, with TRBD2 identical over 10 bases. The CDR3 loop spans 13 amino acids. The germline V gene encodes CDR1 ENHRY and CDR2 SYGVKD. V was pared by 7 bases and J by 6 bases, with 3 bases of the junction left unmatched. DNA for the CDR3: TGTGCCATCAAGCGGGAGGGCCTCAATGAGCAGTTCTTC. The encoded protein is CAIKREGLNEQFF.